What follows are 21 T cell receptor beta chains derived from one specimen sequenced in a study of T cell repertoires in cytomegalovirus infection (dated by TCRdb to 2018 to 2020). These reads were obtained on an Illumina HiSeq 1500. TCRdb reprocessed the public reads (quality trimming at Q25 with fastp, clone calling with MiXCR) and kept in-frame beta chains. Every distinct CDR3 protein forms one entry, paired with its most common genes and DNA. In this sample the table shows roughly 240,000 distinct CDR3 sequences, around 6.2% of which occur a single time. The top ten constitute more than 5.5% of the sample. What was sequenced was PBMCs. The receptors shown here come from a human donor in good health (CMV status not recorded). Some clones in this sample may be carry-over from other donors' samples.

This clonotype was seen at least ten times. The gene calls are TRBV28 and TRBJ2-5, with D possibly matching TRBD1 (5 bases). The V end lost 3 bases, the J end lost 5 bases, and 16 bases lay between the germline ends. There are 15 residues in the CDR3. CDR1 is MDHEN, CDR2 SYDVKM, per germline. CDR3 sequence: CASSFQAGAGETQYF. The CDR3 DNA is TGTGCCAGCAGTTTTCAAGCTGGGGCAGGGGAGACCCAGTACTTC. Complete variable domain (other parts from reference TRBV28 and TRBJ2-5): DVKVTQSSRYLVKRTGEKVFLECVQDMDHENMFWYRQDPGLGLRLIYFSYDVKMKEKGDIPEGYSVSREKKERFSLILESASTNQTSMYLCASSFQAGAGETQYFGPGTRLLVL.

This clonotype was detected many times. The rearrangement links TRBV20-1 to TRBJ2-5; the match to TRBD1 covers 9 bases. Germline CDR1 reads DFQATT; CDR2 reads SNEGSKA (reference sequence). CDR3 length equals 14 residues. The V gene end was trimmed by 6 bases and the J gene end by 1 base; junction bases not matched to a gene: 6. The CDR3 DNA reads TGCAGTGCCCCCGGGACAGGGTCCCAAGAGACCCAGTACTTC. This encodes CSAPGTGSQETQYF.

Only a few counts were recorded for this clonotype. J is TRBJ2-5 and V is TRBV29-1; D possibly corresponds to TRBD1 (6 bases). In germline, CDR1 is SQVTM, CDR2 ANQGSEA. Trimming cost V 6 bases and J 7 bases, with 21 bases left between them. CDR3 length: 14 residues. In DNA form, the CDR3 reads TGCAGCGTAATGGACAGAGTCCCAATTGGGACCCAGTACTTC. Its protein is CSVMDRVPIGTQYF.

This clonotype has at least ten counts. The chain combines TRBV19 with TRBJ1-4; no reliable D call. V dropped 7 bases and J dropped 12 bases, with 18 bases sitting between them. This CDR3 region has 13 residues. Germline V lookup: CDR1 LNHDA, CDR2 SQIVND (reference sequence). The CDR3: CASTPSRPGELFF. As DNA, the CDR3 is TGTGCCAGTACCCCAAGTCGGCCAGGAGAACTGTTTTTT.

This clonotype was detected only a few times. This rearrangement joins TRBV5-8 to TRBJ1-2; D not certain. Trimming stripped 4 bases from V and 0 bases from J, with 10 bases between. The CDR3 length is 14 residues. Germline V gives CDR1 SGHTS, CDR2 YDEGEE. The chain's CDR3 is CASSAATANYGYTF. The CDR3 DNA is TGTGCCAGCAGCGCGGCGACGGCTAACTATGGCTACACCTTC.

The table lists this clonotype with many counts. The chain links TRBV4-2 to TRBJ2-1; 10 nucleotides align to TRBD2. The CDR3 contains 16 residues. The junction had 1 base not matched to a gene; V was cut back by 2 bases and J by 0 bases. Germline lookup yields CDR1 LGHNA and CDR2 YNFKEQ. CDR3 in DNA: TGTGCCAGCAGCCAAAGCGGGGGGGACTCCTACAATGAGCAGTTCTTC. Residues: CASSQSGGDSYNEQFF.

This clonotype has at least ten counts. V and J are TRBV20-1 and TRBJ2-7; 7 bases are a match to TRBD2. Germline V CDR1 and CDR2: DFQATT, SNEGSKA (reference sequence). This CDR3 comprises 15 residues. V trimming: 0 bases; J trimming: 2 bases; junction bases outside the gene matches: 7. The CDR3 bases are TGCAGTGCTAGAGATCGCGGGGGATATACCTACGAGCAGTACTTC. Translating it yields CSARDRGGYTYEQYF.

This clonotype was seen many times. In DNA form, the CDR3 reads TGTGCCAGCAGCTACCCCGGGACACGGCAAGCTTTCTTT. Translating it yields CASSYPGTRQAFF. The chain employs TRBV7-8 and TRBJ1-1, with TRBD1 as a possible D gene (6 bases). Germline V lookup: CDR1 SGHVS, CDR2 FQNEAQ. This CDR3 contains 13 residues. The ends were cut back, 4 bases at V and 9 bases at J, with 15 bases in the middle.

This clonotype was detected many times. The chain uses TRBV6-2 or TRBV6-3 and TRBJ1-3; 10 nucleotides match TRBD1. The CDR3 is 19 amino acids. J lost 0 bases, V lost 8 bases, and 16 bases had no gene match. Per germline, CDR1 MNHEY and CDR2 SVGEGT. CDR3 protein: CASAFTGTGDSSSGNTIYF. CDR3 nucleotide sequence: TGTGCCAGCGCTTTTACCGGGACAGGGGACTCGAGCTCTGGAAACACCATATATTTT.

There are many counts of this clonotype. V gene TRBV11-2 combines with J gene TRBJ2-6; possibly TRBD1 for D (5 bases). Germline V gene sequence: CDR1 SGHAT, CDR2 FQNNGV. V was pared by 7 bases and J by 0 bases, with 16 bases between. The CDR3 runs to 17 residues. CDR3 sequence: CASTPLQVPSGANVLTF. Written as DNA, the CDR3 is TGTGCCAGCACCCCTTTACAGGTCCCCTCTGGGGCCAACGTCCTGACTTTC.

This clonotype has ten or more counts. The CDR3 nucleotides are TGTGCCACCAGCGGGTCGGACAGAGAGATTGAAAAACTGTTTTTT. The encoded protein is CATSGSDREIEKLFF. V gene TRBV15 combines with J gene TRBJ1-4; possible D gene TRBD1, 6 bases. This CDR3 comprises 15 residues. Germline V lookup: CDR1 LNHNV, CDR2 YYDKDF (reference sequence). Trimming took off 5 bases at V and 7 bases at J, with 17 bases between the two ends.

V and J are TRBV7-9 and TRBJ1-6; D unresolved. Germline V gives CDR1 SEHNR, CDR2 FQNEAQ (reference sequence). V was pared by 3 bases and J by 9 bases, with 15 bases between. The CDR3 consists of 15 residues. CDR3 bases: TGTGCCAGCAGCTTCGACGGGGATGTTTTTTCACCCCTCCACTTT. It yields the protein CASSFDGDVFSPLHF.

In its sample, this clonotype was seen many times. J is TRBJ1-1 and V is TRBV5-1; possible D gene TRBD1, 5 bases. Trimming took 1 base from V and 6 from J, leaving 22 bases between them. Germline CDR1 is SGHRS and CDR2 is YFSETQ. The CDR3 contains 17 residues. The CDR3 region has the DNA TGCGCCAGCAGCTTGAATCTTAATGGCAGGGTTAACTCTGAAGCTTTCTTT. This encodes CASSLNLNGRVNSEAFF.

A few counts support this clonotype. The chain uses TRBV7-9 and TRBJ1-4; possibly TRBD1 for D (6 bases). CDR3 length equals 18 residues. The V gene's germline CDR1 is SEHNR and CDR2 FQNEAQ (reference sequence). Between the trimmed V and J ends, which lost 1 base and 5 bases, there was a span of 20 bases. For the CDR3, the DNA is TGTGCCAGCAGCTTAGGGGAGCCTTGGAGGGGGGAGAATGAAAAACTGTTTTTT. Translation gives CASSLGEPWRGENEKLFF.

Ten or more counts support this clonotype. The chain employs TRBV20-1 and TRBJ2-1, with TRBD2 matching over 13 bases. CDR1 and CDR2 from the germline V gene are DFQATT and SNEGSKA (reference sequence). The CDR3 spans 13 residues. The junction had 3 bases not matched to a gene; V was cut back by 5 bases and J by 8 bases. CDR3 DNA sequence: TGCAGTGCTCCCGGACTAGCGGGGGATGAGCAGTTCTTC. Translating gives CSAPGLAGDEQFF.

The rearrangement uses TRBV19 and TRBJ1-1, with 12 positions matching TRBD1. CDR3 length: 16 residues. Germline CDR1 and CDR2: LNHDA and SQIVND (reference sequence). The ends lost 3 bases at V and 7 bases at J; junction bases unmatched: 9. In nucleotides, the CDR3 is TGTGCCAGTAGTATCGGGACAGGGGGCCTGGTGAATGAAGCTTTCTTT. Protein: CASSIGTGGLVNEAFF.

This clonotype was found many times. The chain recombines TRBV7-2 with TRBJ2-3; D is unresolved. The V end was cut by 1 base, the J end by 6 bases, with 14 bases between. The CDR3 consists of 15 residues. Germline V CDR1 and CDR2: SGHTA, FQGNSA. This chain's CDR3 is CASSLVGGQGDTQYF. Here the CDR3 DNA reads TGTGCCAGCAGCTTAGTTGGTGGCCAAGGGGATACGCAGTATTTT.

This clonotype was detected many times. The rearrangement links TRBV6-2 or TRBV6-3 to TRBJ1-5, with 7 nucleotides matching TRBD1. The CDR3 has 16 amino acids. With V trimmed by 4 bases and J by 0 bases, 6 bases remained unmatched. The germline CDR1 and CDR2 sequences are MNHEY and SVGEGT. CDR3 sequence reads: CASSSRTGSSNQPQHF. CDR3 nucleotide sequence: TGTGCCAGCAGTTCCCGGACAGGCAGTAGCAATCAGCCCCAGCATTTT.

The chain is built from TRBV9 and TRBJ2-5; D might be TRBD1 or TRBD2, each matching 5 bases. The CDR3 contains 14 residues. Deletions cut 2 bases from V and 1 base from J, with 9 bases between. The germline CDR1 and CDR2 sequences are SGDLS and YYNGEE. CDR3 nucleotide sequence: TGTGCCAGCAGCGTGGGGGAACCCCAAGAGACCCAGTACTTC. Translated: CASSVGEPQETQYF.

This clonotype was observed many times. This sequence joins TRBV7-2 and TRBJ1-3; D gene uncertain. This CDR3 has 16 amino acids. Germline V lookup: CDR1 SGHTA, CDR2 FQGNSA. The V end lost 2 bases, the J end lost 2 bases, and 13 bases lay between the germline ends. The CDR3 nucleotides read TGTGCCAGCAGCTTATACGGGGTATCGGCTGGAAACACCATATATTTT. The encoded protein is CASSLYGVSAGNTIYF.

This clonotype was seen repeatedly, ten times or more. V gene TRBV18 combines with J gene TRBJ1-2; D is undetermined. There are 13 residues in the CDR3. V shed 0 bases and J shed 8 bases, with 10 bases lying between them. Per germline, CDR1 KGHSH and CDR2 LQKENI. CDR3 region: CASSPPGREGYTF. DNA for the CDR3: TGTGCCAGCTCACCACCGGGCCGGGAAGGCTACACCTTC.